This T cell receptor (beta chain) derives from a study of cytomegalovirus exposure and HLA in healthy donors. The CDR3 length is 18 residues. Trimming took 1 base from V and 3 from J; bases not matched to a gene: 12. Germline loops: CDR1 MGHRA, CDR2 YSYEKL. As to this clone: Its matching antigen is unknown.

Study-level findings and limits: Reportedly, fewer N-insertions than the 666-donor mean appeared in an Asian-associated ancestry cluster in a later analysis. With later analysis, a missense DCLRE1C variant became linked to TCR beta V- and J-gene trimming. Altogether, about 160 TCR beta chains were recorded as cytomegalovirus-associated.

The study ran its PCR with 60 Vbeta and 13 Jbeta primers. Some clones are missing from TCRdb's copy, which holds only in-frame ones; the method was immunoSEQ multiplex PCR. The sample records about 130,000 clones, 70% to 85% being singletons. The TCR comes from a man in his fifties in good health and CMV-seronegative. The chain has TRBV4-1 and TRBJ2-1; 7 bases match TRBD2. The sequenced material came from PBMCs. CDR3 DNA: TGCGCCAGCAGCCAAGTTCGCCTTATTCGGGGGGACTACAATGAGCAGTTCTTC. This translates into CASSQVRLIRGDYNEQFF.